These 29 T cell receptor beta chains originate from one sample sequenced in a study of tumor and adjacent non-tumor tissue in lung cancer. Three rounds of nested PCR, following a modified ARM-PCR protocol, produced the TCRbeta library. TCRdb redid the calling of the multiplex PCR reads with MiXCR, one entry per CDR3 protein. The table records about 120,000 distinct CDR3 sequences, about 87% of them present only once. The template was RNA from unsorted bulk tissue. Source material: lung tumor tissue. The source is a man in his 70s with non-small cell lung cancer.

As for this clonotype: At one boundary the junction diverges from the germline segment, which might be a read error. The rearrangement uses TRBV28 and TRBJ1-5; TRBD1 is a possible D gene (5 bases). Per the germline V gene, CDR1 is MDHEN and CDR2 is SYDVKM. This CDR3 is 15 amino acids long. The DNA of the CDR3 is TGTGCCAGCAGTTCCTCCCACCAGGGATATCAGCTCCAGCATTTT. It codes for CASSSSHQGYQLQHF.

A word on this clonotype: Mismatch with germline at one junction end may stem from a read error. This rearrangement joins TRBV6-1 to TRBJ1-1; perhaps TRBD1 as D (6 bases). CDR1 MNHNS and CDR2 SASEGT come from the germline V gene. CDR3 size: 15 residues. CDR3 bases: TGTACCATCAGTGCCCGTCAGGGGACGAACACCGAAGCTTTCTTT. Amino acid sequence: CTISARQGTNTEAFF.

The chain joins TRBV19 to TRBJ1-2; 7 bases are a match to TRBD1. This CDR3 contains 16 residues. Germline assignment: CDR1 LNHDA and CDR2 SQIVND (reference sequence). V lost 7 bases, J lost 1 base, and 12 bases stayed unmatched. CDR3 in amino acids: CASTETGQAFNYGYTF. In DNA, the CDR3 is TGTGCCAGTACCGAAACCGGACAGGCATTTAACTATGGCTACACCTTC.

The CDR3 reads CASRLPVRDWSSYNEQFF. CDR3 coding DNA: TGTGCCAGCAGATTACCTGTGCGGGACTGGTCCTCCTACAATGAGCAGTTCTTC. The chain combines TRBV11-2 with TRBJ2-1; TRBD2 is a possible D gene (6 bases). Germline CDR1 SGHAT, CDR2 FQNNGV. The CDR3 has 18 amino acids. V lost 6 bases, J lost 0 bases, and 21 bases lay in between.

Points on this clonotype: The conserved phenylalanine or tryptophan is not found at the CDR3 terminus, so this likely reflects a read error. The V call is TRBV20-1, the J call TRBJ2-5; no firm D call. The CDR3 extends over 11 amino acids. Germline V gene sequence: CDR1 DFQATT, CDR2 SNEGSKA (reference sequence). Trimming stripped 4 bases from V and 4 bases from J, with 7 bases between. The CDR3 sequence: CSATPRETQYV. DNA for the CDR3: TGCAGTGCTACCCCACGAGAGACCCAGTACGTC.

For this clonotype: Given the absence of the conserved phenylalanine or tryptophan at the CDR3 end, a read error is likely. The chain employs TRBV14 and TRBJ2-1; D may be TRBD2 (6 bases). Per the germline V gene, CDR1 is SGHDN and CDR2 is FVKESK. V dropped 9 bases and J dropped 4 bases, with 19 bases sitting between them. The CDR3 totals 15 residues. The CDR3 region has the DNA TGTGCCAGGATACGGCTAGCGAGTAAATACAATGAGCAGTTCTCC. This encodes CARIRLASKYNEQFS.

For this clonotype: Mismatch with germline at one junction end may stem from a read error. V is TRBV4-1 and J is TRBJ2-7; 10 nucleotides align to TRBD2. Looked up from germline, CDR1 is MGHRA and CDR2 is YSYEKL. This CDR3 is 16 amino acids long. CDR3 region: CASSRTLAGMGDEQCF. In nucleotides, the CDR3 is TGCGCCAGCAGCCGGACACTAGCGGGAATGGGGGACGAGCAGTGCTTC.

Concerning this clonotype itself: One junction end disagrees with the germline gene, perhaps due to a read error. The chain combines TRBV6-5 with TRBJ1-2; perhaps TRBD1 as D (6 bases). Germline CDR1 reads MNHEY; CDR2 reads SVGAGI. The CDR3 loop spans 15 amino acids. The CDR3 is CSSSYRTDGAYGYTF. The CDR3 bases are TGTTCCAGCAGTTACCGGACAGATGGGGCCTATGGCTATACCTTC.

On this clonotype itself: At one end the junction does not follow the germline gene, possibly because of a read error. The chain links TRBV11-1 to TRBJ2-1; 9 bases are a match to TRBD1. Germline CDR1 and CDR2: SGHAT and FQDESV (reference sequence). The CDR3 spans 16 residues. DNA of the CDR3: TGTGCCAGCAGCCCCCGGCCAGGACAGGGGCCAGATGAGCAGCTCTTC. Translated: CASSPRPGQGPDEQLF.

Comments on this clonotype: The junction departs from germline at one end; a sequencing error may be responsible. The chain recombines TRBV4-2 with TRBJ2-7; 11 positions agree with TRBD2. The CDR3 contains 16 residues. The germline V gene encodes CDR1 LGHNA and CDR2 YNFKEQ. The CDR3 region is CTSSQATSGVSYEQYF. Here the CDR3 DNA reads TGTACCAGCAGCCAAGCGACTAGCGGGGTGTCCTACGAGCAGTACTTC.

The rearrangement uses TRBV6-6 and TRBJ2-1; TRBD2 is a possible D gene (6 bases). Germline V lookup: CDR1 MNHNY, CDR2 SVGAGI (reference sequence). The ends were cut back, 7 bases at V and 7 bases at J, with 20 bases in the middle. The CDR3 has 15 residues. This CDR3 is CASNASSVRGNEQFF. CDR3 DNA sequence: TGTGCCAGCAACGCGTCTAGCGTGAGGGGTAATGAGCAGTTCTTC.

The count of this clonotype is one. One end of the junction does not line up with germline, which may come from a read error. The DNA of the CDR3 is TGTGTCAGCAGCTTTAGTATCGTGAGCGATGAAGCTTTCTTT. Protein sequence: CVSSFSIVSDEAFF. V gene TRBV7-9 combines with J gene TRBJ1-1; no reliable D call. Germline loops: CDR1 SEHNR, CDR2 FQNEAQ (reference sequence). The CDR3 loop spans 14 amino acids.

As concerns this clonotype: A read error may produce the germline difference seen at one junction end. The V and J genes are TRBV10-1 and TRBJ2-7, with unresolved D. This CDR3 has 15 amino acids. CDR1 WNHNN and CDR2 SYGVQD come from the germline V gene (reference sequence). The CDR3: CASSSTESRLGEQYF. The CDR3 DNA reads TGCGCCAGCAGTTCAACAGAATCGAGGCTCGGCGAGCAATACTTC.

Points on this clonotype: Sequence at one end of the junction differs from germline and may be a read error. The CDR3 spells CSILGNTGELSF. The CDR3 DNA is TGCAGCATTCTGGGGAACACCGGGGAGCTGTCTTTT. The chain employs TRBV29-1 and TRBJ2-2; a weak D match, TRBD2 (5 bases). Germline CDR1 and CDR2: SQVTM and ANQGSEA. The CDR3 length is 12 residues.

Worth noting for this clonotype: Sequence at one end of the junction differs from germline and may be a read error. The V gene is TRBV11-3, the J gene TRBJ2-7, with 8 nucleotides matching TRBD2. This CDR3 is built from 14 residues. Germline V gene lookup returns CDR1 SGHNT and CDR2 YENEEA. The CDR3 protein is CACSLTAGAYEQYF. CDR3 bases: TGTGCCTGCAGCTTAACAGCGGGGGCCTACGAGCAGTACTTC.

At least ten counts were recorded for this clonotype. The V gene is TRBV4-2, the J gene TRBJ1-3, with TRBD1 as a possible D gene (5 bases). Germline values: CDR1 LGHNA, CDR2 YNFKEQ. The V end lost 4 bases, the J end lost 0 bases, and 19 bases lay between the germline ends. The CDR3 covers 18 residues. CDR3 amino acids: CASSLSVGGSSSGNTIYF. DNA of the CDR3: TGTGCCAGCAGCCTGTCGGTTGGGGGGTCGAGCTCTGGAAACACCATATATTTT.

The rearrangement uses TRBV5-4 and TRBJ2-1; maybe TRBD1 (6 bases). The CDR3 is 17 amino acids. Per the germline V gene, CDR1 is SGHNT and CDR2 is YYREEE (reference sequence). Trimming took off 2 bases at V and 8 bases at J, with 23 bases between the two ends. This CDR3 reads CASSFEGDRGFPDEQFF. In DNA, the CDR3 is TGTGCCAGCAGCTTTGAGGGGGATAGAGGGTTCCCCGATGAGCAGTTCTTC.

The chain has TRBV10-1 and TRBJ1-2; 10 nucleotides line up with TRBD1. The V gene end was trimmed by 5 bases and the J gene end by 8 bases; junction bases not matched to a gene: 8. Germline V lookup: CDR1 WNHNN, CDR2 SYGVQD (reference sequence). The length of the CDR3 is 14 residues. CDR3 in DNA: TGCGCCAGCAGTTCCGGGACAGGGGCCGAAGGCTACACCTTC. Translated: CASSSGTGAEGYTF.

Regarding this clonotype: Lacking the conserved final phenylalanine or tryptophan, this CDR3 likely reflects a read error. The CDR3, as DNA: TGTGCCAGCAGCTACCACGGACAGGGCCCCCAAGAGACCCAGTACGTC. This encodes CASSYHGQGPQETQYV. V and J are TRBV6-2 or TRBV6-3 and TRBJ2-5; 8 bases agree with TRBD1. CDR3 length: 16 amino acids. CDR1 MNHEY and CDR2 SVGEGT come from the germline V gene. The V segment lost 6 bases and the J segment 1 base; nucleotides outside the gene matches: 10.

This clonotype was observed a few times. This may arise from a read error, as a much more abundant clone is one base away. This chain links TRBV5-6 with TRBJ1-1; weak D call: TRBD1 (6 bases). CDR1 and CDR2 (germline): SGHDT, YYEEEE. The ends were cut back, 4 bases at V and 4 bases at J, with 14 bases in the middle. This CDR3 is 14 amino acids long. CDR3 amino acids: CASSPMGAATEAFF. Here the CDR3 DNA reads TGTGCCAGCAGCCCTATGGGGGCTGCCACTGAAGCTTTCTTT.

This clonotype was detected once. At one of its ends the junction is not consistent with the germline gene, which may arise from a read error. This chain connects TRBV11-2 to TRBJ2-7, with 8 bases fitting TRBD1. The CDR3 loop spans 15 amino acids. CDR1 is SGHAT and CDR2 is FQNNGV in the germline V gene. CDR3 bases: TGTCCCAGTAGCTTAGATCAGGGGGCCCTCTACGAGCAGTACTTC. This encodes CPSSLDQGALYEQYF.

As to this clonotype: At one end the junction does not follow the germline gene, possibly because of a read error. The CDR3 sequence is CASSTSGVSTDTQFF. The CDR3, as DNA: TGTGCCAGCAGCACAAGCGGGGTGAGTACAGATACGCAGTTTTTT. J is TRBJ2-3 and V is TRBV5-1; 7 nucleotides line up with TRBD2. CDR1 and CDR2 from the germline V gene are SGHRS and YFSETQ. The length of the CDR3 is 15 residues.

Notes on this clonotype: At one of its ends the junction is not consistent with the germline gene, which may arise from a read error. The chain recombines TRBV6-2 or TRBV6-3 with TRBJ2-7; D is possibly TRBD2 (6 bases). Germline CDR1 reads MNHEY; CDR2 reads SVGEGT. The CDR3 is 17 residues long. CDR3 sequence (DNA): TGTGCAAGCAGTCAGCCCTTATCTAGCGCATACTCCTACGAGCAGAACTTC. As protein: CASSQPLSSAYSYEQNF.

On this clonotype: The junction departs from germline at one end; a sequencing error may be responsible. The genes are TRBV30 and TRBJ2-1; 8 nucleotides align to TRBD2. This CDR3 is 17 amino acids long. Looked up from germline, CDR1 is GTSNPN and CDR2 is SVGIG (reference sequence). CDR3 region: CALSSRVIAGTYNEQFF. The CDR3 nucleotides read TGTGCCTTGAGTAGCCGGGTGATAGCGGGAACCTACAATGAGCAGTTCTTC.

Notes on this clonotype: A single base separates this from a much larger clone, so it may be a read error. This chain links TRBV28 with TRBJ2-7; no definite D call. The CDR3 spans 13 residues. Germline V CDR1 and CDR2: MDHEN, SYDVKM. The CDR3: CASSSVSSYKQYF. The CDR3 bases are TGTGCCAGCAGTTCGGTCTCCTCCTACAAGCAGTACTTC.

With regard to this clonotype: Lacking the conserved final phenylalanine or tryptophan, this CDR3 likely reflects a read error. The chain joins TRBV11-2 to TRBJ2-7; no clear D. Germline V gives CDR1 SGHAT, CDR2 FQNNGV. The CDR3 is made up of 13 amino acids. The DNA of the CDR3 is TGTGCTAGCAGTCAATGGACCGAGCGCGAGCAGTACTTG. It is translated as CASSQWTEREQYL.

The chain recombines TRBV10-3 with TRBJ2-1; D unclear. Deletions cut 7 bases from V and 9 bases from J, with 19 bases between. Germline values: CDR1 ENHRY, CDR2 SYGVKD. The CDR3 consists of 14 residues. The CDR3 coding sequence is TGTGCCATCAAGGACGTTTCAGGCTGCATTGAGCAGTTCTTC. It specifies CAIKDVSGCIEQFF.

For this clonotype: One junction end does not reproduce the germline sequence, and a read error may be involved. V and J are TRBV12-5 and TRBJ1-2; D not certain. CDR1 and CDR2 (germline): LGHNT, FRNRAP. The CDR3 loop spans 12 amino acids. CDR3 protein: CASLEENYDYTF. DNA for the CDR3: TGTGCGAGTCTGGAGGAGAACTATGACTACACCTTC. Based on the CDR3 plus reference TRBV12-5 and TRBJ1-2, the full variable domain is DARVTQTPRHKVTEMGQEVTMRCQPILGHNTVFWYRQTMMQGLELLAYFRNRAPLDDSGMPKDRFSAEMPDATLATLKIQPSEPRDSAVYFCASLEENYDYTFGSGTRLTVV.

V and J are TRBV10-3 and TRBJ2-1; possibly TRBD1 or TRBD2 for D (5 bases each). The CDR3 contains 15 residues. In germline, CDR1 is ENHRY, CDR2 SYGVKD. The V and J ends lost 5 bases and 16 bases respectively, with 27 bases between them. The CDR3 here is CAISQKGSSYNEHFF. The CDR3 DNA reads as TGTGCCATCAGTCAGAAGGGGAGCTCCTACAATGAACACTTCTTC.